The 15 T cell receptor beta chains reported below all come from one sample, sequenced in a study of blood T cell repertoires in COVID-19. Profiled with immunoSEQ multiplex PCR; TCRdb holds only in-frame clones, not every one. The profile covers around 100,000 clones, with around 89% appearing a single time and roughly 30% taken by the ten largest. Sequenced: peripheral blood. Receptor source: a woman older than 75 with acute or convalescent COVID-19.

This sequence joins TRBV6-2 or TRBV6-3 and TRBJ1-5, with 10 bases identical to TRBD1. Germline CDR1 MNHEY, CDR2 SVGEGT. The CDR3 has 18 amino acids. Trimming at V came to 2 bases and at J to 2 bases, leaving 9 bases not matched to a gene. This CDR3 is CASSYHGQGVEGNQPQHF. The CDR3 DNA reads as TGTGCCAGCAGTTACCACGGACAGGGGGTCGAAGGCAATCAGCCCCAGCATTTT.

V and J are TRBV18 and TRBJ2-2, with 8 bases identical to TRBD1. The V and J ends lost 2 bases and 0 bases, in that order; junction bases with no gene match: 2. There are 16 residues in the CDR3. Germline CDR1 KGHSH, CDR2 LQKENI. The CDR3 is CASSPGQGPNTGELFF. The CDR3 DNA reads TGTGCCAGCTCACCAGGACAGGGACCGAACACCGGGGAGCTGTTTTTT.

The J gene is TRBJ2-7, the V gene TRBV11-3, with no clear D. The CDR3 extends over 13 amino acids. From germline, CDR1 is SGHNT and CDR2 YENEEA. V lost 2 bases and J lost 4, with 9 bases in between. This CDR3 reads CASSLSGEYEQYF. In DNA, the CDR3 is TGTGCCAGCAGCTTATCCGGAGAATACGAGCAGTACTTC. Complete variable domain (other parts from reference TRBV11-3 and TRBJ2-7): EAGVVQSPRYKIIEKKQPVAFWCNPISGHNTLYWYLQNLGQGPELLIRYENEEAVDDSQLPKDRFSAERLKGVDSTLKIQPAELGDSAVYLCASSLSGEYEQYFGPGTRLTVT.

This rearrangement joins TRBV11-2 to TRBJ2-5, with 7 bases that match TRBD1. V lost 4 bases and J lost 2; bases outside the gene matches: 1. The CDR3 totals 13 residues. CDR1 SGHAT and CDR2 FQNNGV come from the germline V gene. CDR3 amino acids: CASSWTGQETQYF. The CDR3 DNA sequence: TGTGCCAGCAGCTGGACAGGTCAAGAGACCCAGTACTTC. The variable domain in full, completed from reference TRBV11-2 and TRBJ2-5, reads EAGVAQSPRYKIIEKRQSVAFWCNPISGHATLYWYQQILGQGPKLLIQFQNNGVVDDSQLPKDRFSAERLKGVDSTLKIQPAKLEDSAVYLCASSWTGQETQYFGPGTRLLVL.

The rearrangement links TRBV30 to TRBJ1-4; D possibly corresponds to TRBD1 (6 bases). The germline V gene encodes CDR1 GTSNPN and CDR2 SVGIG (reference sequence). Trimming stripped 1 base from V and 5 bases from J, with 8 bases between. The CDR3 spans 13 residues. CDR3 coding DNA: TGTGCCTGGAGTGCAGGACAGAATGAAAAACTGTTTTTT. Translation: CAWSAGQNEKLFF. Full variable domain (rest looked up from reference TRBV30 and TRBJ1-4): SQTIHQWPATLVQPVGSPLSLECTVEGTSNPNLYWYRQAAGRGLQLLFYSVGIGQISSEVPQNLSASRPQDRQFILSSKKLLLSDSGFYLCAWSAGQNEKLFFGSGTQLSVL.

CDR3 DNA: TGTGCCATCAGTACCTCCCAGGGGCAGGAGGCCACCGGGGAGCTGTTTTTT. Amino acid sequence: CAISTSQGQEATGELFF. V is TRBV10-3 and J is TRBJ2-2, with a tentative D call TRBD1 (6 bases). V was pared by 5 bases and J by 4 bases, with 20 bases between. The CDR3 totals 17 residues. Germline V gives CDR1 ENHRY, CDR2 SYGVKD.

This clone was picked up one time. The gene calls are TRBV5-1 and TRBJ1-4; D possibly corresponds to TRBD1 (6 bases). V was trimmed by 3 bases and J by 1 base, leaving 7 bases between them. Germline V gene data show CDR1 as SGHRS and CDR2 as YFSETQ. This CDR3 has 14 residues. The CDR3 here is CASSSQGTNEKLFF. Here the CDR3 DNA reads TGCGCCAGCAGCTCACAGGGAACTAATGAAAAACTGTTTTTT.

V and J are TRBV6-2 or TRBV6-3 and TRBJ2-5; D call uncertain. CDR3 size: 13 residues. V was shortened by 4 bases and J by 7 bases, with 13 bases between the two germline ends. Germline assignment: CDR1 MNHEY and CDR2 SVGEGT. This CDR3 reads CASSWAKPGTQYF. The CDR3 DNA is TGTGCCAGCAGTTGGGCCAAACCCGGGACCCAGTACTTC.

The chain uses TRBV9 and TRBJ2-2; 9 bases agree with TRBD1. V gave up 0 bases and J gave up 3 bases; unmatched junction bases: 6. The CDR3 extends over 17 amino acids. The germline CDR1 and CDR2 sequences are SGDLS and YYNGEE. This chain's CDR3 is CASSVATGGADTGELFF. The CDR3 bases are TGTGCCAGCAGCGTAGCTACAGGGGGCGCGGACACCGGGGAGCTGTTTTTT.

V and J are TRBV2 and TRBJ2-1, with a tentative D call TRBD1 (5 bases). The germline V gene encodes CDR1 SNHLY and CDR2 FYNNEI. This CDR3 has 14 residues. V was shortened by 5 bases and J by 6 bases, with 14 bases between the two germline ends. This CDR3 is CASSLGHSRNEQFF. The CDR3 DNA sequence: TGTGCCAGCAGTTTAGGACACTCACGCAATGAGCAGTTCTTC. The entire variable domain, with the rest obtained from reference TRBV2 and TRBJ2-1, is as follows: EPEVTQTPSHQVTQMGQEVILRCVPISNHLYFYWYRQILGQKVEFLVSFYNNEISEKSEIFDDQFSVERPDGSNFTLKIRSTKLEDSAMYFCASSLGHSRNEQFFGPGTRLTVL.

This chain joins TRBV7-2 and TRBJ2-3, with 10 bases that match TRBD2. The V gene end was trimmed by 1 base and the J gene end by 3 bases; junction bases not matched to a gene: 4. The CDR3 contains 16 residues. Germline V gene lookup returns CDR1 SGHTA and CDR2 FQGNSA. The CDR3 protein is CASSLERGGTTDTQYF. The CDR3 nucleotides read TGTGCCAGCAGCTTAGAGCGGGGGGGCACGACAGATACGCAGTATTTT.

The V call is TRBV6-5, the J call TRBJ2-1, with D possibly TRBD1 on 5 matching bases. This CDR3 has 15 residues. Between the trimmed V and J ends, which lost 6 bases and 4 bases, there was a span of 16 bases. Germline CDR1 MNHEY, CDR2 SVGAGI. The CDR3 spells CASRGHSKLYNEQFF. CDR3 nucleotides: TGTGCCAGCAGGGGGCACTCGAAACTTTACAATGAGCAGTTCTTC.

The V gene is TRBV10-3, the J gene TRBJ1-4, with 7 positions matching TRBD1. The junction had 7 bases not matched to a gene; V was cut back by 2 bases and J by 7 bases. CDR3 size: 15 residues. Germline V CDR1 and CDR2: ENHRY, SYGVKD. Here the CDR3 reads CAISEGSQGGEKLFF. CDR3 nucleotides: TGTGCCATCAGTGAGGGGTCCCAGGGGGGTGAAAAACTGTTTTTT.

The DNA for the CDR3 is TGTGCCTGGGGGACAGGGTGGTACACCGGGGAGCTGTTTTTT. Residues: CAWGTGWYTGELFF. The V and J genes are TRBV30 and TRBJ2-2; 9 bases match TRBD1. Germline V gene data show CDR1 as GTSNPN and CDR2 as SVGIG (reference sequence). There are 14 residues in the CDR3. V dropped 5 bases and J dropped 3; count of bases not matched to a gene: 4.

This chain links TRBV23-1 with TRBJ2-7; D unresolved. TRBV23-1 falls under the ORF class, with uncertain function. Trimming removed 2 bases at V and 0 bases at J, with 11 bases between. CDR3 size: 15 residues. The DNA of the CDR3 is TGCGCCAGCAGTCAACCCATCCCCAGCTCCTACGAGCAGTACTTC. The encoded protein is CASSQPIPSSYEQYF.